The 9 T cell receptor beta chains listed next were all sequenced from one sample in a study of blood T cell repertoires in COVID-19 (dated by TCRdb to about 2020). Libraries were built with the immunoSEQ multiplex PCR assay. Sourced from immuneACCESS, this table was stored by TCRdb with only in-frame sequences that have V and J called. A share of the clones is absent; for the studies checked, an unresolved V gene accounts for under half, and the remainder has no known explanation. Counted in this sample were roughly 190,000 clones; less than 85% of them appeared once. Around 12% of the sample is taken by the ten largest. Sequenced material: peripheral blood. Source of these receptors: a woman in her forties or fifties with acute or convalescent COVID-19.

This chain connects TRBV4-1 to TRBJ2-2; D not certain. Germline V gene sequence: CDR1 MGHRA, CDR2 YSYEKL. Trimming left V 4 bases short and J 7 bases short, with 13 bases between. This CDR3 has 14 residues. CDR3 nucleotides: TGCGCCAGCAGCCCCCCAGTGACGGGCGGGGAGCTGTTTTTT. Translated: CASSPPVTGGELFF.

This sequence joins TRBV18 and TRBJ1-2; 9 bases match TRBD1. The germline V gene has CDR1 KGHSH and CDR2 LQKENI. J gave up 8 bases and V 5 bases, and 6 bases lay outside the gene matches. This CDR3 region has 13 residues. The CDR3 reads CASSRSGTGGYTF. In DNA, the CDR3 is TGTGCCAGCTCAAGATCCGGGACAGGGGGCTACACCTTC. The full variable domain, rest sourced from reference TRBV18 and TRBJ1-2, is NAGVMQNPRHLVRRRGQEARLRCSPMKGHSHVYWYRQLPEEGLKFMVYLQKENIIDESGMPKERFSAEFPKEGPSILRIQQVVRGDSAAYFCASSRSGTGGYTFGSGTRLTVV.

The chain has TRBV28 and TRBJ2-2; 10 bases agree with TRBD1. Trimming took 3 bases from V and 10 from J; bases not matched to a gene: 17. The CDR3 sequence is 18 residues long. Germline loops: CDR1 MDHEN, CDR2 SYDVKM. The CDR3 spells CASSLNGRGTGVSEELFF. As DNA, the CDR3 is TGTGCCAGCAGTTTGAATGGAAGAGGGACAGGGGTCTCCGAGGAGCTGTTTTTT. Together with reference TRBV28 and TRBJ2-2, the CDR3 gives the full variable domain: DVKVTQSSRYLVKRTGEKVFLECVQDMDHENMFWYRQDPGLGLRLIYFSYDVKMKEKGDIPEGYSVSREKKERFSLILESASTNQTSMYLCASSLNGRGTGVSEELFFGEGSRLTVL.

The J gene is TRBJ1-2, the V gene TRBV15, with D perhaps matching TRBD1 (6 bases). Trimming took off 1 base at V and 5 bases at J, with 14 bases between the two ends. Germline V lookup: CDR1 LNHNV, CDR2 YYDKDF (reference sequence). The CDR3 is made up of 15 amino acids. CDR3 nucleotides: TGTGCCACCAGCAGAGGGTTACAGGGAATATATGGCTACACCTTC. This sequence encodes CATSRGLQGIYGYTF. The full variable domain, its missing parts supplied by reference TRBV15 and TRBJ1-2, is DAMVIQNPRYQVTQFGKPVTLSCSQTLNHNVMYWYQQKSSQAPKLLFHYYDKDFNNEADTPDNFQSRRPNTSFCFLDIRSPGLGDTAMYLCATSRGLQGIYGYTFGSGTRLTVV.

The chain is built from TRBV6-6 and TRBJ1-2; 8 bases agree with TRBD1. With 7 bases clipped from V and 5 bases from J, the junction kept 12 bases outside the gene matches. CDR1 MNHNY and CDR2 SVGAGI come from the germline V gene (reference sequence). There are 15 residues in the CDR3. Here the CDR3 reads CASKGAGGDGYGYTF. The CDR3 DNA reads as TGTGCCAGCAAAGGAGCAGGGGGCGACGGTTATGGCTACACCTTC.

The chain combines TRBV19 with TRBJ2-7; TRBD2 matches 11 bases. The ends lost 5 bases at V and 0 bases at J; junction bases unmatched: 3. The CDR3 loop spans 15 amino acids. CDR1 is LNHDA and CDR2 is SQIVND in the germline V gene (reference sequence). The CDR3 spells CASSFGLAGSYEQYF. The CDR3 DNA sequence: TGTGCCAGTAGTTTTGGACTAGCGGGCTCCTACGAGCAGTACTTC.

The CDR3 DNA sequence: TGTGCCAGCAGCGCACTAGCGGGAGTGCTCACAGATACGCAGTATTTT. Translating it yields CASSALAGVLTDTQYF. This sequence joins TRBV14 and TRBJ2-3; 11 nucleotides line up with TRBD2. CDR1 is SGHDN, CDR2 FVKESK, per germline. The CDR3 loop spans 16 amino acids. Germline trimming cut 5 bases from V and 2 bases from J; bases unmatched to any gene: 6.

This sequence joins TRBV6-5 and TRBJ2-1, with D possibly TRBD1 on 6 matching bases. Germline V gene sequence: CDR1 MNHEY, CDR2 SVGAGI. V was cut by 2 bases and J by 5 bases, with 16 bases left in between. The CDR3 length is 16 residues. CDR3 amino acids: CASSYVTGQGNNEQFF. DNA for the CDR3: TGTGCCAGCAGTTACGTCACAGGCCAGGGGAACAATGAGCAGTTCTTC.

The V and J genes are TRBV27 and TRBJ2-1; 7 positions match TRBD2. CDR3 length: 15 amino acids. V dropped 6 bases and J dropped 1; count of bases not matched to a gene: 6. The germline CDR1 and CDR2 sequences are MNHEY and SMNVEV (reference sequence). DNA for the CDR3: TGTGCCAGCAGCCCTAGCGGAGCATCCTACAATGAGCAGTTCTTC. Translating gives CASSPSGASYNEQFF.